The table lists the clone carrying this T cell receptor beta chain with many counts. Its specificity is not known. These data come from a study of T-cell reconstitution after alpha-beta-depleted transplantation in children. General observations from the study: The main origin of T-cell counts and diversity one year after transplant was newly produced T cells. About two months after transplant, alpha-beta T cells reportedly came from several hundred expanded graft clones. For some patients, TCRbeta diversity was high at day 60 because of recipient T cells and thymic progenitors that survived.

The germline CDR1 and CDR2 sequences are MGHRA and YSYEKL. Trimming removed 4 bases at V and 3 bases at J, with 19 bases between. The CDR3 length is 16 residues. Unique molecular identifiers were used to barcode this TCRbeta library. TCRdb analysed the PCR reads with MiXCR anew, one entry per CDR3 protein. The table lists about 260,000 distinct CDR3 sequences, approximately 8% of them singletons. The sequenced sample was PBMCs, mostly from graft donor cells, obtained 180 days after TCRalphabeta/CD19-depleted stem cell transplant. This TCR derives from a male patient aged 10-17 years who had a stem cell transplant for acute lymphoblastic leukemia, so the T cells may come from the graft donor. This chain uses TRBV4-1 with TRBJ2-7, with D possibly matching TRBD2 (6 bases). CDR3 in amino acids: CASSRTQQGGVYEQYF. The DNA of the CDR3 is TGCGCCAGCAGCCGCACTCAGCAGGGCGGGGTCTACGAGCAGTACTTC.